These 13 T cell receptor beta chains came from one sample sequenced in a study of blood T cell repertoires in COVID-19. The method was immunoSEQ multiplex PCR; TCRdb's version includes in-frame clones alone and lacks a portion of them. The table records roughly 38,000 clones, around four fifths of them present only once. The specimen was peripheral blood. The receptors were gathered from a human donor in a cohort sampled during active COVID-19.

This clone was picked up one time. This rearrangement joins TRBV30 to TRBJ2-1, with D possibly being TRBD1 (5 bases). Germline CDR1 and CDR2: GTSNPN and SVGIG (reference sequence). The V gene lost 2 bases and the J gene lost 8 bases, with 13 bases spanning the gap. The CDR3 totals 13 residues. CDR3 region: CAWSTSGFYEQFF. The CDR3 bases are TGTGCCTGGAGTACATCAGGGTTTTATGAGCAGTTCTTC.

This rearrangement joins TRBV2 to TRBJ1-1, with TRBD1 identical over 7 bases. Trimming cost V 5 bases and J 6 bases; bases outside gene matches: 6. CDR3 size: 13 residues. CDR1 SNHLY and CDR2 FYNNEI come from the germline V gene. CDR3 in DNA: TGTGCCAGCAGTTCAGACAGGGACGCTGAAGCTTTCTTT. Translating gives CASSSDRDAEAFF.

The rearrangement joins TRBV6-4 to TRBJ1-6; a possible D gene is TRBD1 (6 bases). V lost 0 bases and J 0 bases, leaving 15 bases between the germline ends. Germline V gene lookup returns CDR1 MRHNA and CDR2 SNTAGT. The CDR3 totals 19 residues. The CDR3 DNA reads TGTGCCAGCAGTGACTCCGGGACATATAAGTCCTCCTATAATTCACCCCTCCACTTT. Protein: CASSDSGTYKSSYNSPLHF.

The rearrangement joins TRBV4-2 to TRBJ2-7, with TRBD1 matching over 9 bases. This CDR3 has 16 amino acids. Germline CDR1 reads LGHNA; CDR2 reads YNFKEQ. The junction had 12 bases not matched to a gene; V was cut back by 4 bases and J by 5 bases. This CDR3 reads CASSPALTGGSHEQYF. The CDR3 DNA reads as TGTGCCAGCAGCCCTGCGCTGACAGGGGGGTCCCACGAGCAGTACTTC.

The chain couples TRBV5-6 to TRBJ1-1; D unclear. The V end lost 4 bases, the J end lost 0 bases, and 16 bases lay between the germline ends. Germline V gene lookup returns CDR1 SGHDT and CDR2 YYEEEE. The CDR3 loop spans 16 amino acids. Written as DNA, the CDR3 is TGTGCCAGCAGCCTCACGGGGAATAGCATGAACACTGAAGCTTTCTTT. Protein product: CASSLTGNSMNTEAFF.

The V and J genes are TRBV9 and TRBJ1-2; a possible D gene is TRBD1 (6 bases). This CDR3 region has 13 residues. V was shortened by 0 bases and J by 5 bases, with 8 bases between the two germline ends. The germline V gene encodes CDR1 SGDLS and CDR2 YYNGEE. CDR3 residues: CASSVDGQYGYTF. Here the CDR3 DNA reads TGTGCCAGCAGCGTAGATGGACAGTATGGCTACACCTTC.

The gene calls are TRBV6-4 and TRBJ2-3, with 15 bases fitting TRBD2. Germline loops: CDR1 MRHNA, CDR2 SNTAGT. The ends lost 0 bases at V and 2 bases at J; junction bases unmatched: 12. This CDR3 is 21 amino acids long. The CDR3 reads CASSDSSAGTSGGPPTDTQYF. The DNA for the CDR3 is TGTGCCAGCAGTGACTCGTCAGCCGGGACTAGCGGGGGGCCTCCCACAGATACGCAGTATTTT.

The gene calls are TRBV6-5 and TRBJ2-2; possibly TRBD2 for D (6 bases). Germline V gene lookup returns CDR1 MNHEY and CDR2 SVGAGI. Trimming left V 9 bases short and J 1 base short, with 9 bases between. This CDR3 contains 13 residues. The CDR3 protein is CASKEGNTGELFF. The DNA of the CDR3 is TGTGCCAGTAAGGAGGGGAACACCGGGGAGCTGTTTTTT.

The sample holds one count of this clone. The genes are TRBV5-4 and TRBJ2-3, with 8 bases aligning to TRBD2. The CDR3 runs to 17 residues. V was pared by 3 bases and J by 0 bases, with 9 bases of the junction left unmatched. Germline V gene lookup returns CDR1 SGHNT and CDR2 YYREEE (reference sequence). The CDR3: CASSSTGGRTSTDTQYF. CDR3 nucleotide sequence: TGTGCCAGCAGCTCCACGGGGGGGAGGACTAGCACAGATACGCAGTATTTT.

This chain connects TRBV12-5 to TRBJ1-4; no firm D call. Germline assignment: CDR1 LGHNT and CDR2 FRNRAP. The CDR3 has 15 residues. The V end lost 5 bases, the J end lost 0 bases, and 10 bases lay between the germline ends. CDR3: CASGALYTTNEKLFF. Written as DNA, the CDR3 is TGTGCTAGTGGTGCCCTCTATACAACTAATGAAAAACTGTTTTTT.

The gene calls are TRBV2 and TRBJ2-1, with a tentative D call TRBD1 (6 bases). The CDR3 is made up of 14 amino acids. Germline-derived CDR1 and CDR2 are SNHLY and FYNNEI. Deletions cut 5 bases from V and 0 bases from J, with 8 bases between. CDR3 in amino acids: CASSPGVSYNEQFF. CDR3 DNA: TGTGCCAGCAGTCCAGGGGTCTCCTACAATGAGCAGTTCTTC.

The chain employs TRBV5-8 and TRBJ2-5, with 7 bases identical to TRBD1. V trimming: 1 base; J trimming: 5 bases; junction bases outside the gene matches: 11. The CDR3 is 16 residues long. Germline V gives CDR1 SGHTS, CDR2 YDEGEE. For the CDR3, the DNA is TGTGCCAGCAGCTTGAGGCAAGGGACAGCGGTGGAGACCCAGTACTTC. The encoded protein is CASSLRQGTAVETQYF.

The chain's CDR3 is CAIRGPRLYSNQPQHF. CDR3 in DNA: TGTGCCATCAGGGGGCCTCGTCTTTATAGCAATCAGCCCCAGCATTTT. The chain joins TRBV27 to TRBJ1-5; 8 bases fit TRBD1. The V gene end was trimmed by 10 bases and the J gene end by 0 bases; junction bases not matched to a gene: 11. Germline V CDR1 and CDR2: MNHEY, SMNVEV (reference sequence). The CDR3 runs 16 residues.